One sample yielded the 5 T cell receptor beta chains listed below, sequenced in a study of Graves' ophthalmopathy and Graves' hyperthyroidism. Beta-chain TCR CDR3 regions were amplified from RNA transcripts. HTBI-primed RT-PCR formed the first round, and a multiplex PCR formed the second. From the multiplex PCR reads, TCRdb called clonotypes with MiXCR, one entry per CDR3 protein. Of about 740,000 distinct CDR3 sequences listed, 40% are singletons. Source material: peripheral blood. These receptor sequences come from an adult man with Graves' ophthalmopathy.

As regards this clonotype: Since a much larger clone is just one base distant, this may be a read error. The genes are TRBV9 and TRBJ1-4; possible D gene TRBD1, 5 bases. From germline, CDR1 is SGDLS and CDR2 YYNGEE. The V end was cut by 3 bases, the J end by 5 bases, with 20 bases between. The CDR3 contains 17 residues. CDR3 protein: CASSGGSGREYNEKLFF. In nucleotides, the CDR3 is TGTGCCAGCAGCGGCGGGTCAGGGAGGGAGTACAATGAAAAACTGTTTTTT.

Worth noting for this clonotype: One junction end does not reproduce the germline sequence, and a read error may be involved. This rearrangement joins TRBV6-5 to TRBJ1-6; D unclear. CDR1 MNHEY and CDR2 SVGAGI come from the germline V gene. The CDR3 extends over 17 amino acids. CDR3 in DNA: TGTGCCATCAGTTACTCTCATCGGGCAAGACCGAGTTCACCCCTCCACTTT. It is translated as CAISYSHRARPSSPLHF.

With respect to this clonotype: Compared with germline, one end of the junction differs, possibly owing to a read error. The chain joins TRBV25-1 to TRBJ2-2; 10 nucleotides agree with TRBD2. The CDR3 loop spans 16 amino acids. Germline V lookup: CDR1 MGHDK, CDR2 SYGVNS. This chain's CDR3 is CASSLRASGRSGELFF. CDR3 nucleotides: TGCGCCAGCAGCTTGAGGGCTAGCGGGAGATCCGGGGAGCTGTTTTTT.

A word on this clonotype: This may be a read error, as it is one base from a much larger clone. The chain combines TRBV20-1 with TRBJ2-5; D possibly matches TRBD1 or TRBD2 (5 bases each). V shed 5 bases and J shed 5 bases, with 9 bases lying between them. The CDR3 loop spans 11 amino acids. From germline, CDR1 is DFQATT and CDR2 SNEGSKA (reference sequence). The CDR3 loop reads CSAGDGETQYF. The CDR3 bases are TGCAGTGCTGGGGACGGGGAGACCCAGTACTTC.

The genes are TRBV25-1 and TRBJ1-6; no reliable D call. Per germline, CDR1 MGHDK and CDR2 SYGVNS. The CDR3 covers 13 residues. V lost 8 bases to trimming and J lost 4 bases, with 9 bases between them. The CDR3: CASAWDYNSPLHF. CDR3 sequence (DNA): TGTGCCAGCGCGTGGGATTATAATTCACCCCTCCACTTT.